This TCR beta chain was identified during a study of regulatory T cells in long-lasting Graves disease. This clonotype was detected many times. Its antigen is not known. Study-wide results and limits: Those with persistent Graves' had less TCR diversity than newly diagnosed patients. TRBV28, TRBJ1-2 and TRBJ2-5 emerged as the favored segments in persistent disease.

The V end lost 4 bases, the J end lost 3 bases, and 15 bases lay between the germline ends. This CDR3 contains 15 residues. Per the germline V gene, CDR1 is MNHNS and CDR2 is SASEGT. In building TCR beta libraries, iRepertoire HTBI primers were used together with Arm-PCR of CDR3 regions. TCRdb re-called the multiplex PCR reads with MiXCR, one entry per CDR3 protein. The sample lists under 500,000 distinct CDR3 sequences; less than 25% were seen once. Documented time point: persistent/refractory GD, antithyroid drugs over 5 years with positive TRAb. There was RNA extracted from PBMCs, and the TCR library was made from it.

The source material was peripheral blood mononuclear cells (PBMCs), sampled when the disease was refractory, from a patient treated with antithyroid drugs. This clonotype was obtained from a female donor with Graves disease. The chain has TRBV6-1 and TRBJ1-2, with a weak D call TRBD1 (5 bases). CDR3 protein: CASSVIWGSDYGYTF. The CDR3 region has the DNA TGTGCCAGCAGTGTGATTTGGGGGAGCGACTATGGCTACACCTTC.